Listed here are 7 T cell receptor beta chains from one sample, sequenced in a study of patients and donors after allogeneic stem cell transplantation (TCRdb year 2020). Library generation was performed with RT-PCR. The instrument given in TCRdb is NextSeq 550. In TCRdb, the public reads were trimmed at Q25 with fastp and aligned with MiXCR, with productive beta chains retained. Rows with one shared CDR3 protein collapse into an entry with the most common genes and DNA. For this sample the table gives 45,000 to 65,000 distinct CDR3 sequences, of which more than 10% were detected only once. The ten most abundant clones make up more than 25% of the sample. The sample comprised blood, either unsorted or a sorted T cell fraction (not recorded which). The receptor set was obtained from a human donor who was either an allogeneic HSCT recipient or a stem cell or donor lymphocyte infusion donor (not recorded which). It is not recorded whose cells these are; they may come from a transplant donor.

The chain carries TRBV6-6 and TRBJ2-1; 11 bases are a match to TRBD1. Per germline, CDR1 MNHNY and CDR2 SVGAGI (reference sequence). The length of the CDR3 is 18 residues. With V trimmed by 5 bases and J by 0 bases, 9 bases remained unmatched. The CDR3 spells CASSATGTGGTSYNEQFF. As DNA, the CDR3 is TGTGCCAGCAGTGCCACCGGGACAGGGGGGACCTCCTACAATGAGCAGTTCTTC.

The sample holds many counts of this clonotype. The chain carries TRBV5-1 and TRBJ1-2; D perhaps matches TRBD1 (6 bases). The CDR3 has 14 residues. The V end was cut by 4 bases, the J end by 0 bases, with 10 bases between. Germline V gene sequence: CDR1 SGHRS, CDR2 YFSETQ. The CDR3 region is CASSPTGANYGYTF. CDR3 sequence (DNA): TGCGCCAGCAGCCCGACAGGAGCTAACTATGGCTACACCTTC. The variable domain in full, completed from reference TRBV5-1 and TRBJ1-2, reads KAGVTQTPRYLIKTRGQQVTLSCSPISGHRSVSWYQQTPGQGLQFLFEYFSETQRNKGNFPGRFSGRQFSNSRSEMNVSTLELGDSALYLCASSPTGANYGYTFGSGTRLTVV.

The chain joins TRBV11-2 to TRBJ2-7; tentative D call: TRBD2 (6 bases). Trimming cost V 4 bases and J 0 bases, with 10 bases left between them. The CDR3 covers 14 residues. Per germline, CDR1 SGHAT and CDR2 FQNNGV. This CDR3 reads CASSWDLISYEQYF. The CDR3 DNA reads TGTGCCAGCAGCTGGGACTTGATCTCCTACGAGCAGTACTTC.

This clonotype was detected many times. This CDR3 reads CATALGQMNTEAFF. The CDR3 DNA reads TGTGCCACCGCCCTGGGACAGATGAACACTGAAGCTTTCTTT. The genes are TRBV14 and TRBJ1-1, with TRBD1 identical over 7 bases. Germline loops: CDR1 SGHDN, CDR2 FVKESK. This CDR3 is built from 14 residues. After removal of 10 bases from V and 0 bases from J, the junction contained 8 bases not matched to a gene.

This clonotype has just a few counts. The chain has TRBV27 and TRBJ2-1; 14 bases map to TRBD2. V trimming: 5 bases; J trimming: 10 bases; junction bases outside the gene matches: 10. The CDR3 contains 16 residues. CDR1 and CDR2 from the germline V gene are MNHEY and SMNVEV (reference sequence). The CDR3 protein is CASSPGTSGGLGEQFF. The CDR3, as DNA: TGTGCCAGCAGTCCCGGGACTAGCGGGGGACTCGGGGAGCAGTTCTTC.

This clonotype was counted only a few times. V and J are TRBV10-3 and TRBJ2-7; no firm D call. Germline values: CDR1 ENHRY, CDR2 SYGVKD. Trimming stripped 3 bases from V and 1 base from J, with 10 bases between. The CDR3 spans 14 residues. The DNA of the CDR3 is TGTGCCATCAGTGATCTGGCGGAGTCCTACGAGCAGTACTTC. This sequence encodes CAISDLAESYEQYF.

This clonotype has a count of ten or more. The CDR3 reads CASSFSTTSGTYNEQFF. The CDR3, as DNA: TGTGCCAGCAGCTTCTCAACGACTAGCGGGACTTACAATGAGCAGTTCTTC. The V gene is TRBV7-6, the J gene TRBJ2-1; 11 bases fit TRBD2. Trimming took 3 bases from V and 4 from J; bases not matched to a gene: 8. This CDR3 has 17 amino acids. The germline V gene encodes CDR1 SGHVS and CDR2 FNYEAQ.